Given below is one T cell receptor beta chain in context. What antigen it recognizes has not been identified. The sample holds no much larger clone one base away, and base qualities are not on file. Trimming at the junction amounts to 0 bases on V and 5 bases on J, and the germline ends lie 11 bases apart. Including cysteine and phenylalanine, the CDR3 has 14 amino acids. The entry retains the CDR3 DNA only, 42 bases that are in frame from base 1. According to the germline V gene (reference sequence), CDR1 reads LNHDA and CDR2 reads SQIVND. This sample was taken from a study of T cell responses to AZD1222 COVID-19 vaccine (dated by TCRdb to 2020 to 2023). For context, the study as a whole: A total of around 240 trial participants underwent TCR sequencing, of whom 207 had received two doses of AZD1222 and some 25 had received two doses of the MenACWY control vaccine. Enrollment into the trials was organized by age into subgroups of 18-55, 56-69 and 70-plus years, and those subgroups contained approximately 160, 26 and 62 TCR-sequenced participants, respectively.

Overall study outcomes, separate from this receptor: No day 14 peak-response samples were available, so repertoires were characterized only after the peak T cell response. Conclusions about previously exposed vaccinees are limited because only five to seven AZD1222 recipients were SARS-CoV-2 seropositive at baseline. Spike-specific TCR breadth and depth rose significantly after two AZD1222 doses compared with day 0 and with MenACWY recipients. Epitopes outside the regions mutated in the B.1.351 and B.1.1.7 variants were reportedly recognized by nearly half of the unique spike-specific TCRs. The 56-69-year group was small, and its depth increase did not reach significance, likely because of low power. Vaccine-associated CD4 TCRs spanned the whole spike protein, with dominant responses in regions 160-218 and 743-854. Most participants were white British and females outnumbered males, and the authors suggested that clonal diversity may have been underestimated.

The time point label here, explained by the study, means: baseline before first vaccination. According to the study, the label for this sample's treatment or condition signals: meningococcal conjugate vaccine given as trial control. Vaccinee samples were obtained from the UK trials COV001 and COV002, which included a single-blind randomized controlled phase 2/3 trial of AZD1222 (ChAdOx1 nCoV-19) in healthy adults. For TCRbeta chain sequencing, PBMC samples were collected from trial participants at day 0 and at day 28 after the second dose. The CDR3 regions of human TCRbeta chains were analyzed by immunosequencing. For the original study's pipeline: TCRs in the repertoires were matched against a reference library of SARS-CoV-2-specific TCRs that had been generated with the MIRA antigen-specificity platform. Breadth was defined as the fraction of unique TCRs that were SARS-CoV-2-associated. Depth was defined as the fraction of total T cells that were SARS-CoV-2-associated. Using the MIRA data, each spike-specific TCR was assigned both to the spike region to which the TCR was reactive and to a CD4 or CD8 class. Log10-transformed breadth and depth values were compared by one-way ANOVA with Sidak's multiple comparisons tests. TCRdb took this table from immuneACCESS and kept in-frame rearrangements with V and J called. Such tables lack part of the clones; where checked against another copy, unresolved V genes explain under half of the gap, and the rest is unexplained. The D gene and trimming were derived from the DNA, and the V and J assignments and clone size from that table. This sample holds more than 80,000 clones; around 88% were observed only once. Over 9% of the sample goes to the ten largest clones.

The sequence derives from an adult in good health. The chain links TRBV19 with TRBJ2-7, with no reliable assignment of the D segment. Sequences were derived from peripheral blood, sampled on day 0 of MenACWY control vaccination. The CDR3 protein is CASSIDRAPDEQYF. The nucleotides are TGTGCCAGTAGTATAGATAGGGCGCCGGACGAGCAGTACTTC.